Listed below are T cell receptor beta chains from one sample, sequenced in a study of blood T cell repertoires in COVID-19. Assay used: immunoSEQ multiplex PCR; TCRdb lists only in-frame clones, some missing. The data show 430,000 or so clones, approximately 90% seen once. Specimen: PBMCs or T cells enriched from blood (not recorded which). The source is a woman aged 40 to 50 who had recovered from COVID-19. Both conserved end residues are part of each CDR3. A D gene is named only where the DNA matches it firmly. For some rows the clone size is stated as once, few or many, or as a class when expanded; others skip it.

d_call: -; v_call: TRBV10-3; j_call: TRBJ1-3; clone_size: -; cdr3_aa: CAIMGDTGNTIYF; cdr3_nt: TGTGCCATCATGGGGGACACTGGAAACACCATATATTTT
d_call: -; v_call: TRBV2; j_call: TRBJ1-6; clone_size: once; cdr3_aa: CASSERGTSPLHF; cdr3_nt: TGTGCCAGCAGTGAAAGGGGAACTTCACCCCTCCACTTT
d_call: -; v_call: TRBV7-2; j_call: TRBJ2-4; clone_size: -; cdr3_aa: CASSRVAKNIQYF; cdr3_nt: TGTGCCAGCAGTCGGGTAGCCAAAAACATTCAGTACTTC
d_call: TRBD2; v_call: TRBV5-8; j_call: TRBJ2-1; clone_size: -; cdr3_aa: CASSFSGTSGGNYNEQFF; cdr3_nt: TGTGCCAGCAGCTTTTCCGGGACTAGCGGGGGGAATTACAATGAGCAGTTCTTC
d_call: TRBD1; v_call: TRBV7-9; j_call: TRBJ2-7; clone_size: -; cdr3_aa: CASSSPGQGAYEQYF; cdr3_nt: TGTGCCAGCAGCTCACCGGGACAGGGGGCGTACGAGCAGTACTTC
d_call: TRBD1; v_call: TRBV12-3/TRBV12-4; j_call: TRBJ2-7; clone_size: -; cdr3_aa: CASSFRDSYEQYF; cdr3_nt: TGTGCCAGCAGTTTTCGGGACAGCTACGAGCAGTACTTC
d_call: TRBD1; v_call: TRBV11-3; j_call: TRBJ1-2; clone_size: -; cdr3_aa: CASSSAGTVYGYTF; cdr3_nt: TGTGCCAGCAGCTCGGCCGGGACAGTCTATGGCTACACCTTC
d_call: -; v_call: TRBV24-1; j_call: TRBJ2-1; clone_size: -; cdr3_aa: CATSDPRDFFNEQFF; cdr3_nt: TGTGCCACCAGTGACCCGCGGGACTTCTTCAATGAGCAGTTCTTC
d_call: -; v_call: TRBV10-1; j_call: TRBJ2-1; clone_size: -; cdr3_aa: CASSESVEGVLGYNEQFF; cdr3_nt: TGCGCCAGCAGTGAGTCGGTTGAGGGGGTCCTAGGATACAATGAGCAGTTCTTC
d_call: TRBD1; v_call: TRBV28; j_call: TRBJ1-3; clone_size: -; cdr3_aa: CASSPTGTVNSGNTIYF; cdr3_nt: TGTGCCAGCAGTCCGACCGGGACAGTAAACTCTGGAAACACCATATATTTT
d_call: -; v_call: TRBV3-1/TRBV3-2; j_call: TRBJ1-5; clone_size: -; cdr3_aa: CASSPYRDLDQPQHF; cdr3_nt: TGTGCCAGCAGCCCCTACCGGGACTTAGATCAGCCCCAGCATTTT
d_call: -; v_call: TRBV7-9; j_call: TRBJ1-1; clone_size: few; cdr3_aa: CASSPRTFEPMNTEAFF; cdr3_nt: TGTGCCAGCAGCCCGAGGACATTCGAACCCATGAACACTGAAGCTTTCTTT
d_call: TRBD1; v_call: TRBV5-1; j_call: TRBJ2-7; clone_size: -; cdr3_aa: CASSLWGTGALKDSYEQYF; cdr3_nt: TGCGCCAGCAGCTTGTGGGGGACAGGGGCTCTGAAGGACTCCTACGAGCAGTACTTC
d_call: -; v_call: TRBV7-2; j_call: TRBJ2-1; clone_size: -; cdr3_aa: CASSLALGRTYNEQFF; cdr3_nt: TGTGCCAGCAGCTTAGCGTTGGGCCGCACCTACAATGAGCAGTTCTTC
d_call: -; v_call: TRBV18; j_call: TRBJ2-2; clone_size: once; cdr3_aa: CASSPVQNTGELFF; cdr3_nt: TGTGCCAGCTCACCGGTACAGAACACCGGGGAGCTGTTTTTT
d_call: -; v_call: TRBV2; j_call: TRBJ2-7; clone_size: -; cdr3_aa: CASSSGSEQSYEQYF; cdr3_nt: TGTGCCAGCAGCAGTGGTAGCGAACAGTCCTACGAGCAGTACTTC
d_call: TRBD2; v_call: TRBV5-5; j_call: TRBJ2-3; clone_size: once; cdr3_aa: CASSLEGSGMGTDTQYF; cdr3_nt: TGTGCCAGCAGCTTGGAAGGTAGCGGGATGGGGACAGATACGCAGTATTTT
d_call: -; v_call: TRBV6-5; j_call: TRBJ2-7; clone_size: once; cdr3_aa: CASSFPGEQYF; cdr3_nt: TGTGCCAGCAGTTTCCCCGGCGAGCAGTACTTC
d_call: TRBD1; v_call: TRBV5-4; j_call: TRBJ1-4; clone_size: -; cdr3_aa: CASSFLTPGTGDEKLFF; cdr3_nt: TGTGCCAGCAGCTTTTTAACCCCCGGGACAGGAGATGAAAAACTGTTTTTT
d_call: TRBD1; v_call: TRBV28; j_call: TRBJ1-1; clone_size: -; cdr3_aa: CASITGVMNTEAFF; cdr3_nt: TGTGCCAGCATCACAGGGGTAATGAACACTGAAGCTTTCTTT
d_call: -; v_call: TRBV2; j_call: TRBJ2-1; clone_size: -; cdr3_aa: CASSVGQTEQFF; cdr3_nt: TGTGCCAGCAGCGTAGGACAGACTGAGCAGTTCTTC
d_call: TRBD1; v_call: TRBV15; j_call: TRBJ1-1; clone_size: -; cdr3_aa: CATSRRDRGGTEAFF; cdr3_nt: TGTGCCACCAGCCGCCGAGACAGGGGTGGCACTGAAGCTTTCTTT
d_call: TRBD2; v_call: TRBV4-3; j_call: TRBJ2-1; clone_size: -; cdr3_aa: CASSQEAGLVQFF; cdr3_nt: TGCGCCAGCAGCCAAGAAGCGGGGCTAGTGCAGTTCTTC
d_call: -; v_call: TRBV2; j_call: TRBJ2-7; clone_size: -; cdr3_aa: CASSEGGPTYEQYF; cdr3_nt: TGTGCCAGCAGTGAGGGCGGGCCGACCTACGAGCAGTACTTC
d_call: TRBD1; v_call: TRBV2; j_call: TRBJ1-2; clone_size: -; cdr3_aa: CASSEDRGTRYTF; cdr3_nt: TGTGCCAGCAGTGAAGACAGGGGTACGCGCTACACCTTC
d_call: TRBD1; v_call: TRBV7-9; j_call: TRBJ2-5; clone_size: -; cdr3_aa: CASSLVGQAETQYF; cdr3_nt: TGTGCCAGCAGCTTAGTTGGACAGGCTGAGACCCAGTACTTC
d_call: -; v_call: TRBV4-3; j_call: TRBJ1-1; clone_size: -; cdr3_aa: CASSLHREGGTEAFF; cdr3_nt: TGCGCCAGCAGCCTTCACAGGGAAGGGGGCACTGAAGCTTTCTTT
d_call: -; v_call: TRBV11-2; j_call: TRBJ2-7; clone_size: once; cdr3_aa: CASSLISTSYEQYF; cdr3_nt: TGTGCCAGCAGCTTAATAAGTACTTCCTACGAGCAGTACTTC
d_call: -; v_call: TRBV14; j_call: TRBJ2-3; clone_size: -; cdr3_aa: CASSQGGATQYF; cdr3_nt: TGTGCCAGCAGCCAGGGGGGAGCTACGCAGTATTTT
d_call: TRBD2; v_call: TRBV7-9; j_call: TRBJ2-2; clone_size: few; cdr3_aa: CASSLLAGDTGELFF; cdr3_nt: TGTGCCAGCAGCTTACTAGCGGGCGACACCGGGGAGCTGTTTTTT
d_call: -; v_call: TRBV21-1; j_call: TRBJ2-7; clone_size: -; cdr3_aa: CASSLTERRDRAGEQYF; cdr3_nt: TGTGCCAGCAGCCTCACTGAACGACGGGACAGGGCAGGCGAGCAGTACTTC
d_call: TRBD2; v_call: TRBV19; j_call: TRBJ2-4; clone_size: -; cdr3_aa: CASKAAGVGGAKNIQYF; cdr3_nt: TGTGCCAGTAAGGCAGCGGGAGTCGGAGGAGCCAAAAACATTCAGTACTTC
d_call: TRBD2; v_call: TRBV7-2; j_call: TRBJ2-3; clone_size: -; cdr3_aa: CASSGKTSGRMGGTDTQYF; cdr3_nt: TGTGCCAGCAGCGGAAAGACTAGCGGGAGAATGGGAGGCACAGATACGCAGTATTTT
d_call: -; v_call: TRBV19; j_call: TRBJ1-5; clone_size: few; cdr3_aa: CASSIWDTYSNQPQHF; cdr3_nt: TGTGCCAGTAGTATATGGGACACCTATAGCAATCAGCCCCAGCATTTT
d_call: -; v_call: TRBV11-2; j_call: TRBJ2-2; clone_size: -; cdr3_aa: CASSSLFRSGELFF; cdr3_nt: TGTGCCAGCAGCTCCTTATTTCGGTCCGGGGAGCTGTTTTTT
d_call: -; v_call: TRBV6-1; j_call: TRBJ1-6; clone_size: -; cdr3_aa: CASSEVRDSPLHF; cdr3_nt: TGTGCCAGCAGTGAAGTGCGGGACTCACCCCTCCACTTT
d_call: TRBD1; v_call: TRBV24-1; j_call: TRBJ2-1; clone_size: -; cdr3_aa: CATSALGGTGSSYNEQFF; cdr3_nt: TGTGCCACCAGTGCCCTGGGGGGGACAGGGAGCTCCTACAATGAGCAGTTCTTC
d_call: -; v_call: TRBV28; j_call: TRBJ1-3; clone_size: -; cdr3_aa: CASSSPEVRGNTIYF; cdr3_nt: TGTGCCAGCAGCAGCCCGGAGGTGCGAGGAAACACCATATATTTT
d_call: TRBD1; v_call: TRBV11-2; j_call: TRBJ2-5; clone_size: -; cdr3_aa: CASSLPWDRSRQETQYF; cdr3_nt: TGTGCCAGCAGCTTACCCTGGGACAGGAGCCGACAAGAGACCCAGTACTTC
d_call: TRBD2; v_call: TRBV5-1; j_call: TRBJ2-7; clone_size: -; cdr3_aa: CASSNNPGTSGSYEQYF; cdr3_nt: TGCGCCAGCAGCAACAATCCCGGGACTAGCGGCTCCTACGAGCAGTACTTC
d_call: -; v_call: TRBV2; j_call: TRBJ2-7; clone_size: -; cdr3_aa: CASSRTPTYEQYF; cdr3_nt: TGTGCCAGCAGCAGAACACCCACCTACGAGCAGTACTTC
d_call: -; v_call: TRBV19; j_call: TRBJ1-1; clone_size: -; cdr3_aa: CATTTTYGYTEAFF; cdr3_nt: TGTGCCACTACGACCACTTACGGGTACACTGAAGCTTTCTTT
d_call: -; v_call: TRBV15; j_call: TRBJ2-5; clone_size: -; cdr3_aa: CATSRGRLGGETQYF; cdr3_nt: TGTGCCACCAGCAGAGGGAGACTAGGTGGAGAGACCCAGTACTTC
d_call: TRBD1; v_call: TRBV10-3; j_call: TRBJ2-3; clone_size: -; cdr3_aa: CAISESGQPSDTQYF; cdr3_nt: TGTGCCATCAGTGAGTCGGGACAGCCCTCAGATACGCAGTATTTT
d_call: TRBD1; v_call: TRBV18; j_call: TRBJ1-5; clone_size: -; cdr3_aa: CASSPELQGNIQPQHF; cdr3_nt: TGTGCCAGCTCACCAGAGCTACAGGGGAATATACAGCCCCAGCATTTT
d_call: TRBD1; v_call: TRBV2; j_call: TRBJ1-5; clone_size: -; cdr3_aa: CASRGTGDQPQHF; cdr3_nt: TGTGCCAGCAGAGGGACAGGGGATCAGCCCCAGCATTTT
d_call: TRBD1; v_call: TRBV27; j_call: TRBJ2-3; clone_size: -; cdr3_aa: CASSLSGTGGDTQYF; cdr3_nt: TGTGCCAGCAGTTTATCTGGGACAGGGGGAGATACGCAGTATTTT
d_call: TRBD1; v_call: TRBV5-1; j_call: TRBJ2-1; clone_size: -; cdr3_aa: CASSGKLTGNIEQFF; cdr3_nt: TGCGCCAGCAGCGGCAAATTGACAGGGAATATTGAGCAGTTCTTC
d_call: TRBD1; v_call: TRBV2; j_call: TRBJ2-3; clone_size: -; cdr3_aa: CASTPRFGQGQQYF; cdr3_nt: TGTGCCAGCACCCCCCGGTTCGGACAGGGACAGCAGTATTTT
d_call: TRBD2; v_call: TRBV19; j_call: TRBJ2-3; clone_size: -; cdr3_aa: CASSKRAGRGSDTQYF; cdr3_nt: TGTGCCAGTAGTAAGCGAGCGGGGCGGGGATCAGATACGCAGTATTTT
d_call: -; v_call: TRBV10-3; j_call: TRBJ2-3; clone_size: -; cdr3_aa: CAIREQAADTQYF; cdr3_nt: TGTGCCATCAGGGAACAGGCCGCAGATACGCAGTATTTT